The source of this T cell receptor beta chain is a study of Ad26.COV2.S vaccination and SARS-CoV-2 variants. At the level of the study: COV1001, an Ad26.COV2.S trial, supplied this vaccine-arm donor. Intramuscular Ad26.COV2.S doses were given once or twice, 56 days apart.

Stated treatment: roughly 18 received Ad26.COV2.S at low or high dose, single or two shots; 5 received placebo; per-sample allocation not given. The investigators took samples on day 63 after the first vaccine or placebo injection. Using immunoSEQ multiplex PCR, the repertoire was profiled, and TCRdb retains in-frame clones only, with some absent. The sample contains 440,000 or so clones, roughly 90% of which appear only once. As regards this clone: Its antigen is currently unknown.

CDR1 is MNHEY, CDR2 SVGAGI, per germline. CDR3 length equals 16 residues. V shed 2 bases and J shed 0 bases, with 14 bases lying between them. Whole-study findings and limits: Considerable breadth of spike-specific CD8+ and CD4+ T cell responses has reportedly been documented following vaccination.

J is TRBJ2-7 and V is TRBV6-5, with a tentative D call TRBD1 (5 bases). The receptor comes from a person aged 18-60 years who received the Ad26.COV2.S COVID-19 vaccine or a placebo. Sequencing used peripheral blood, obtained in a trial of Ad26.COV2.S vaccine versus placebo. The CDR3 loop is CASSYGAGLSSYEQYF. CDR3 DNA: TGTGCCAGCAGTTACGGGGCAGGGCTGAGCTCCTACGAGCAGTACTTC.